This TCR beta chain originates from a study of CXCR3-negative and CXCR3-positive naive CD8 T cells. CDR3 length: 14 amino acids. From germline, CDR1 is MNHEY and CDR2 SVGEGT. Remarks on this clonotype: As yet, its antigen is unknown.

In preparing the TRB cDNA libraries, 5' RACE with UMI labels was used. Each CDR3 protein gets one entry in TCRdb, which reprocessed the 5' RACE reads and gives no DNA. Seen in this sample are tens of thousands of distinct CDR3 sequences; the ten most common clones hold around 0.45%. General study points: Memory CD8+ cells had much lower diversity, and both naive subsets had comparably high diversity.

The sample taken for sequencing was naive CXCR3- CD8+ T cells from blood. Subset described: CD45RO-CCR7+CD27+CD95- naive CD8+ T cells lacking CXCR3 (TNR3-). The chain is built from TRBV6-2 or TRBV6-3 and TRBJ2-7. The origin of this receptor is a human donor in good health. Some clones in this sample may be carry-over from other donors' samples. The CDR3 is CASSYVGAFSEQYF.